This TCR beta chain was documented in a study of T cell responses to AZD1222 COVID-19 vaccine (TCRdb year 2021). For context, the study as a whole: AZD1222 recipients whose second dose came at about 4 weeks and those whose second dose came at about 12 weeks were combined into one group, since spike-specific TCR depth and breadth did not differ between the two schedules. TCR sequencing was performed for roughly 240 trial participants, of whom about 200 were given two doses of AZD1222 and around 25 were given two doses of MenACWY control vaccine. Trial participants were enrolled by age into 18-55, 56-69 and 70-plus year subgroups, with around 150, 28 and 57 TCR-sequenced participants respectively.

What the authors observed across the whole study: The whole spike protein was spanned by vaccine-associated CD4 TCRs, and dominant responses were seen in regions 160-218 and 743-854. Conclusions about previously exposed vaccinees are limited, since just a handful of AZD1222 recipients were seropositive for SARS-CoV-2 at baseline. Participants were mostly white British, with more females than males. The authors suggested clonal diversity may have been underestimated. No day 14 peak-response samples were available, so repertoires were characterized only after the peak T cell response. A significant rise in spike-specific TCR breadth and depth was observed after two AZD1222 doses relative to day 0 and relative to MenACWY recipients. Nearly half of unique spike-specific TCRs reportedly recognized epitopes outside regions mutated in the B.1.351 and B.1.1.7 variants. In the small 56-69-year group, the increase in depth fell short of significance, most likely because of low power.

Reading the germline V gene (reference sequence) gives CDR1 SEHNR and CDR2 FQNEAQ. The CDR3 sequence holds 13 residues, the cysteine and phenylalanine included. Here the CDR3 DNA is all that survives: 39 bases in frame from base 1. The trim is 1 base for V and 3 bases for J, with a gap of 7 bases between the germline ends. The CDR3 regions of human TCRbeta chains were analyzed by immunosequencing. On the study's bioinformatics: TCRs in the repertoires were compared against a reference library of SARS-CoV-2-specific TCRs that had been generated with the MIRA antigen-specificity platform. Breadth meant the fraction of unique TCRs that were SARS-CoV-2-associated, whereas depth meant the fraction of total T cells that were SARS-CoV-2-associated. Using the MIRA data, each spike-specific TCR was mapped to the spike region that the TCR reacts to and placed in a CD4 or CD8 class. Log10-transformed breadth and depth values were compared by one-way ANOVA with Sidak's multiple comparisons tests. As stored in TCRdb, this immuneACCESS dataset retains in-frame rearrangements with V and J assigned. A fraction of the clones does not appear; measured against another copy, unresolved V genes explain less than half of the discrepancy, and the remainder lacks a known reason. V and J calls and clone size are as listed in that table; D and trimming were resolved from the DNA. Recorded for this sample are around 94,000 clones; 86% of them occurred a single time. Together, the top ten hold more than 4.5% of the sample.

The sample's time point label is to be understood as: baseline before first vaccination. Vaccinee samples were obtained from the UK trials COV001 and COV002, which included a single-blind randomized controlled phase 2/3 trial of AZD1222 (ChAdOx1 nCoV-19) in healthy adults. For TCRbeta chain sequencing, PBMC samples were collected from trial participants at day 0 and at day 28 after the second dose. The table lists this clone with a count of one. Its target antigen remains unknown. One base away there is no much larger clone; base qualities are not given. The chain uses TRBV7-9 and TRBJ2-7, with no confidently assigned D gene. The TCR comes from an adult in good health. The specimen was peripheral blood, collected on day 0 of AZD1222 vaccination. In nucleotides, the sequence is TGTGCCAGCAGCTTAGACCCCCTCTACGAGCAGTACTTC. Translated, this is CASSLDPLYEQYF.